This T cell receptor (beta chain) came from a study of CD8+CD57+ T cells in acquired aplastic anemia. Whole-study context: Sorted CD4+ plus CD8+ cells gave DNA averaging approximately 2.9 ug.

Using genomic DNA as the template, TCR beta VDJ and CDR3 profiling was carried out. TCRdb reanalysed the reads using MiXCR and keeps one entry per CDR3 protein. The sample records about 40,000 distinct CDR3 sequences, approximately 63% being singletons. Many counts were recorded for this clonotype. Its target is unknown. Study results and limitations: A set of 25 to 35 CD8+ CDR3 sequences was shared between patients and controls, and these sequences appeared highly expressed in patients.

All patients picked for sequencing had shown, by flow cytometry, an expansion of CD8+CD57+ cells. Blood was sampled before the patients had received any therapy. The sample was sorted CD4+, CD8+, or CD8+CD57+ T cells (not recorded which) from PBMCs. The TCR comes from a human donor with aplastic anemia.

The CDR3 DNA sequence: TGTGCCAGCAGCCCCACGGAGGGCCCTACCTACGAGCAGTACTTC. It encodes CASSPTEGPTYEQYF. V is TRBV9 and J is TRBJ2-7; maybe TRBD2 (6 bases). The CDR3 spans 15 residues. The germline V gene has CDR1 SGDLS and CDR2 YYNGEE. V dropped 4 bases and J dropped 2 bases, with 16 bases sitting between them.